This T cell receptor (beta chain) was obtained from a study of T cells after yellow fever vaccination. Concerning this clonotype itself: Antigen: not known.

As TCR cDNA was made by 5'RACE template switching, a universal primer site and UMIs were added. TCRdb redid the calling of the 5' RACE reads with MiXCR, one entry per CDR3 protein. Found here are around 590,000 distinct CDR3 sequences, more than 9% of them singletons; the top ten hold about 15%. Study observations and caveats: After the booster, approximately 96% of CD4 and approximately 87% of CD8 primary-response clones were re-detected. The secondary response peaked faster, at day 5 versus 15, but was weaker. From the bulk population, abundant clonotypes could contaminate and appear within FACS-sorted repertoires.

The CDR3 is 16 residues long. V lost 5 bases to trimming and J lost 0 bases, with 14 bases between them. Germline V lookup: CDR1 MNHEY, CDR2 SVGEGT. V gene TRBV6-2 or TRBV6-3 combines with J gene TRBJ2-1; the D is unclear. The sample was PBMCs, taken on the day of the yellow fever booster vaccination. The receptor comes from a man aged 25-45 years who received the YFV17D yellow fever vaccine. The CDR3 reads CASSSPLNSSYNEQFF. CDR3 DNA sequence: TGTGCCAGCAGTAGCCCCCTAAACAGCTCCTACAATGAGCAGTTCTTC.